Below are 18 T cell receptor beta chains sequenced from a single sample in a study of CD8 T cells in Susac syndrome. Random-hexamer reverse transcription was applied to roughly 0.45 to 1 ug RNA. TCRdb independently ran MiXCR on the immunoSEQ multiplex PCR reads; one entry per CDR3 protein. Of about 300,000 distinct CDR3 sequences detected, 65% to 90% appear once; the ten largest clones hold roughly 0.22%. Sequencing input: CD8+ T cells from PBMCs. These receptor sequences come from a human donor with multiple sclerosis.

This sequence joins TRBV7-6 and TRBJ2-7, with 8 nucleotides matching TRBD1. Germline values: CDR1 SGHVS, CDR2 FNYEAQ. The CDR3 is 14 residues long. Unmatched junction bases numbered 4, after V lost 4 bases and J lost 2 bases. The CDR3 loop reads CASSSSGQAYEQYF. The CDR3 region has the DNA TGTGCCAGCAGCTCCTCGGGACAGGCCTACGAGCAGTACTTC.

The CDR3 DNA reads as TGCGCCAGCAGCCACGGGAAGGGGGCAGCGGATGAGCAGTTCTTC. Translating it yields CASSHGKGAADEQFF. This rearrangement joins TRBV4-1 to TRBJ2-1, with 7 bases identical to TRBD1. The CDR3 spans 15 residues. In germline, CDR1 is MGHRA, CDR2 YSYEKL. The V gene end was trimmed by 3 bases and the J gene end by 8 bases; junction bases not matched to a gene: 10.

The chain is built from TRBV7-2 and TRBJ2-7, with 9 bases matching TRBD2. Per germline, CDR1 SGHTA and CDR2 FQGNSA. The CDR3 is 15 amino acids. V lost 5 bases, J lost 1 base, and 6 bases stayed unmatched. In DNA, the CDR3 is TGTGCCAGCAGCGCAACTAGCGGGCGGTCCTACGAGCAGTACTTC. Translated, it gives CASSATSGRSYEQYF.

The chain recombines TRBV30 with TRBJ2-7; 7 nucleotides agree with TRBD2. Per the germline V gene, CDR1 is GTSNPN and CDR2 is SVGIG (reference sequence). V shed 6 bases and J 2 bases; nucleotides not matched to a gene: 16. The CDR3 loop spans 16 amino acids. Written as DNA, the CDR3 is TGTGCCTGCCGGTATTGGGATAGCGGGTTTACCTACGAGCAGTACTTC. It specifies CACRYWDSGFTYEQYF.

The V gene is TRBV19, the J gene TRBJ2-1; no firm D call. The CDR3 runs 15 residues. V was pared by 4 bases and J by 4 bases, with 14 bases between. Germline V gene sequence: CDR1 LNHDA, CDR2 SQIVND (reference sequence). DNA of the CDR3: TGTGCCAGTAGTAAAATCGGGCCGAGATACAATGAGCAGTTCTTC. It is translated as CASSKIGPRYNEQFF.

This clonotype has only one observation. This rearrangement joins TRBV20-1 to TRBJ2-7, with a possible D match to TRBD1 (6 bases). Germline CDR1 is DFQATT and CDR2 is SNEGSKA (reference sequence). CDR3 size: 14 residues. V lost 2 bases, J lost 3 bases, and 14 bases lay in between. The CDR3 sequence: CSARRRQDLYEQYF. CDR3 coding DNA: TGCAGTGCTAGACGTAGACAGGACCTCTACGAGCAGTACTTC.

The CDR3 reads CASSQVAATNEKLFF. CDR3 DNA: TGTGCCAGCAGCCAGGTGGCGGCAACTAATGAAAAACTGTTTTTT. This chain uses TRBV7-2 with TRBJ1-4; no definite D call. Germline CDR1 SGHTA, CDR2 FQGNSA. The CDR3 extends over 15 amino acids. The V and J ends lost 5 bases and 0 bases respectively, with 10 bases between them.

The chain uses TRBV4-3 and TRBJ2-1; no reliable D call. The V gene's germline CDR1 is LGHNA and CDR2 YSLEER. The CDR3 runs to 13 residues. V lost 0 bases to trimming and J lost 12 bases, with 12 bases between them. The CDR3 reads CASSQDLGEWQFF. The CDR3 DNA reads as TGCGCCAGCAGCCAAGATTTGGGCGAGTGGCAGTTCTTC.

The chain carries TRBV6-1 and TRBJ2-3; the match to TRBD2 covers 11 bases. Germline CDR1 reads MNHNS; CDR2 reads SASEGT. After removal of 7 bases from V and 5 bases from J, the junction contained 17 bases not matched to a gene. The CDR3 has 18 residues. This chain's CDR3 is CASNGVVIAGGPVDTQYF. The CDR3 DNA sequence: TGTGCCAGCAACGGAGTCGTAATAGCGGGAGGGCCTGTAGATACGCAGTATTTT.

The V call is TRBV4-3, the J call TRBJ1-2, with D unresolved. The ends were cut back, 1 base at V and 5 bases at J, with 11 bases in the middle. From germline, CDR1 is LGHNA and CDR2 YSLEER. The CDR3 runs to 14 residues. CDR3 DNA: TGCGCCAGCAGCCAAGGGGGTTGGAGGTATGGCTACACCTTC. It encodes CASSQGGWRYGYTF.

V usage is TRBV6-4 and J usage is TRBJ2-7, with 8 bases identical to TRBD1. CDR1 is MRHNA and CDR2 is SNTAGT in the germline V gene. The CDR3 loop spans 21 amino acids. V lost 4 bases, J lost 4 bases, and 27 bases stayed unmatched. The CDR3 bases are TGTGCCAGCAGTGCTCCCTTCGCGGGTTCGCACAGGGGGGTTTTTAGGTACGAGCAGTACTTC. Protein: CASSAPFAGSHRGVFRYEQYF.

This clonotype has just a few counts. The V and J genes are TRBV4-1 and TRBJ1-1; the D is unclear. V lost 0 bases and J 7 bases, leaving 9 bases between the germline ends. The germline V gene has CDR1 MGHRA and CDR2 YSYEKL. This CDR3 region has 13 residues. Here the CDR3 DNA reads TGCGCCAGCAGCCAAGACCCCTCCGGTGAAGCTTTCTTT. Amino acids: CASSQDPSGEAFF.

This clonotype was detected only a few times. V usage is TRBV3-1 and J usage is TRBJ2-7; D ambiguous. CDR1 and CDR2 (germline): LGHDT, YNNKEL (reference sequence). The V and J ends lost 3 bases and 0 bases respectively, with 6 bases between them. CDR3 size: 13 residues. DNA of the CDR3: TGTGCCAGCAGCCAGGAGAGCTCCTACGAGCAGTACTTC. This translates into CASSQESSYEQYF.

The chain employs TRBV2 and TRBJ1-5; D perhaps matches TRBD1 (6 bases). Germline assignment: CDR1 SNHLY and CDR2 FYNNEI. Deletions cut 8 bases from V and 4 bases from J, with 18 bases between. The CDR3 covers 15 residues. The CDR3 is CASSLGGGVNQPQHF. For the CDR3, the DNA is TGTGCCAGCTCCTTGGGAGGGGGGGTGAATCAGCCCCAGCATTTT.

This sequence joins TRBV12-3 or TRBV12-4 and TRBJ2-1, with a tentative D call TRBD2 (6 bases). Trimming removed 2 bases from V and 5 bases from J, with 10 bases in between. The CDR3 runs 14 residues. This chain's CDR3 is CASSLREWNNEQFF. CDR3 bases: TGTGCCAGCAGTTTACGGGAGTGGAACAATGAGCAGTTCTTC.

V gene TRBV16 combines with J gene TRBJ2-1; TRBD2 might be the D (6 bases). Germline V CDR1 and CDR2: KGHSY, FQNENV. The CDR3 runs to 16 residues. V was clipped by 3 bases and J by 1 base, with 13 bases between them. CDR3 nucleotide sequence: TGTGCCAGCAGCCACCCGGTCGGGGGATCCTACAATGAGCAGTTCTTC. Its protein product is CASSHPVGGSYNEQFF.

The rearrangement joins TRBV20-1 to TRBJ2-7; the D gene could be TRBD1 or TRBD2 (5 bases each). CDR3 length equals 17 residues. V dropped 1 base and J dropped 4 bases, with 23 bases sitting between them. Germline values: CDR1 DFQATT, CDR2 SNEGSKA (reference sequence). CDR3 region: CSARGWASQGPLYEQYF. The DNA for the CDR3 is TGCAGTGCTAGAGGGTGGGCTAGCCAGGGCCCACTTTACGAGCAGTACTTC.

This clonotype has only one observation. The chain has TRBV14 and TRBJ2-7; D gene ambiguous. In germline, CDR1 is SGHDN, CDR2 FVKESK. This CDR3 contains 13 residues. The V end lost 3 bases, the J end lost 2 bases, and 8 bases lay between the germline ends. CDR3 bases: TGTGCCAGCAGCCATGAGGCTACCTACGAGCAGTACTTC. Translation gives CASSHEATYEQYF.